Included here is one T cell receptor beta chain sequence, with context. Which antigen it targets is not known. Per-base quality was not reported, and no clone a single base away is much larger than it. This sample's time point label indicates: less than 30 weeks on oral tofacitinib. Taken with the paper, the label for treatment or condition translates to: oral pan-JAK inhibitor, 5-10 mg twice daily. Lesional scalp punch biopsies and peripheral blood were collected from alopecia areata patients. After PBMCs were isolated by density centrifugation and stained for CD3, CD4 and CD8, a FACSAria was used to sort CD4+ and CD8+ T cells. V gives up 1 base and J gives up 0 bases, and the segment between their germline ends measures 5 bases. Reading from cysteine to phenylalanine, the CDR3 counts 13 amino acids. The entry retains the CDR3 DNA only, 39 bases that are in frame from base 1. This entry is derived from a study of CD8+ T cells in alopecia areata (dated by TCRdb to 2016 to 2019). The study in broad terms: Treated patients were enrolled in an open-label pilot trial of oral tofacitinib at 5 to 10 mg twice daily for moderate-to-severe alopecia areata. Patients stayed on tofacitinib for 6 to 18 months and then had 6 months of follow-up off drug so that delayed response and recurrence could be assessed. The SALT score, which quantifies the percentage of affected scalp surface area, was used to measure disease severity in treated patients. To study T cell clonal expansion in alopecia areata, the researchers applied high-throughput TCRbeta sequencing to both the C3H/HeJ mouse model and human patients. Human TCRbeta sequencing covered scalp tissue and sorted CD4+ and CD8+ peripheral blood T cells from patchy and totalis/universalis alopecia areata patients and healthy controls. Biopsies were taken from tofacitinib-treated patients at baseline and again at 4 and 24 weeks into treatment, and several of those patients also had a later scalp biopsy. Scalp clonality was compared across normal scalp (n=4), patchy alopecia areata scalp (n=8), and alopecia totalis/universalis scalp (n=8). RNA was obtained with the PAXgene miRNA kit for fixed scalp, the miRNeasy kit for PBMCs, and the RNeasy kit for mouse skin. TCRbeta CDR3 regions were amplified by immunoSEQ multiplex PCR using 35 Vbeta forward and 13 Jbeta reverse primers. Broad study findings and their caveats: Compared with normal scalp, lesional scalp had higher clonality and more expanded CD8+ clones, particularly in alopecia totalis/universalis, a pattern that suggests antigenic drive. Because the treated cohort was small and had only one nonresponder, larger studies are needed to examine links between baseline CD8+ expansion and response. Resident alphabeta T cells in normal human skin are also sequenced, complicating scalp TCR repertoire analysis, unlike mouse skin dominated by gammadelta T cells. Compared with mice, TCR sequences shared between patients were less clear, possibly partly because of HLA diversity across the patient population. Tofacitinib significantly decreased scalp clonality and the number of expanded CD8+ clones among the top 100 scalp clones. During tofacitinib treatment, many expanded lesional clones stuck around in both scalp and blood, and this persistence may partly explain why relapse happens after treatment is stopped.

The method behind the library was the immunoSEQ multiplex PCR assay. To provide template for TCR sequencing, every sample had RNA extracted and reverse transcribed into cDNA. First-strand cDNA was synthesized with SuperScript III using a 2:1 mix of oligo-dT and random hexamers. A synthetic immune receptor repertoire was used to measure amplification bias, and any remaining bias was corrected computationally. Per the source publication's procedure: Raw reads were preprocessed to remove errors, and CDR3 was defined by IMGT conventions from the conserved cysteine to phenylalanine. Clonality was computed as 1 minus the Shannon entropy, with the entropy normalized by log2 of the number of productive unique TCRs. CD4 or CD8 identity of scalp clones was inferred by cross-referencing scalp TCRbeta sequences with sorted blood CD4 and CD8 repertoires. TCRdb limited this immuneACCESS table to in-frame rearrangements with V and J called. A share of clones is missing; checked studies link under half to unresolved V genes, and the rest is unexplained. That table is the source of V, J and clone size, and D and trimming were worked out from the DNA. The sample has approximately 200,000 clones on record, roughly 50% of them singletons. More than 5.5% of the sample is held by the ten biggest clonotypes.

The sequence derives from a human donor with alopecia areata. The chain links TRBV5-7 with TRBJ2-7; no D gene call is confident. TRBV5-7 is given ORF status, its function remaining uncertain. The specimen comprised CD4+ T cells sorted from blood, sampled at week 24, from a patient treated with tofacitinib. The CDR3 in this case is CASSLYPSYEQYF. The nucleotides are TGTGCCAGCAGCTTGTACCCCTCCTACGAGCAGTACTTC.